Below, 24 T cell receptor beta chains from the same sample are listed, as sequenced in a study of Ad26.COV2.S vaccination and SARS-CoV-2 variants. Here immunoSEQ multiplex PCR was the method, and the copy in TCRdb shows in-frame clones only, minus some. The sample yields 300,000 to 350,000 clones, about 89% seen once. Documented treatment: over 15 received Ad26.COV2.S at low or high dose, single or two shots; about 5 received placebo; per-sample allocation not given. At day 63 after the first vaccine or placebo injection, samples were drawn. Source: peripheral blood, taken in a trial of Ad26.COV2.S vaccine versus placebo. The receptors stem from a person between 18 and 65 years old who received the Ad26.COV2.S COVID-19 vaccine or a placebo.

The chain carries TRBV2 and TRBJ1-4; D is perhaps TRBD1 (5 bases). The germline V and J ends were trimmed by 4 bases and 1 base, with 16 bases remaining between them. The germline V gene encodes CDR1 SNHLY and CDR2 FYNNEI. The CDR3 length is 17 residues. CDR3 sequence: CASSVVDSRVTNEKLFF. Here the CDR3 DNA reads TGTGCCAGCAGTGTTGTAGACAGTAGGGTAACTAATGAAAAACTGTTTTTT.

This clone was observed a handful of times. This chain links TRBV29-1 with TRBJ1-2, with 7 positions matching TRBD1. Germline V gives CDR1 SQVTM, CDR2 ANQGSEA. This CDR3 contains 12 residues. Trimming removed 7 bases from V and 8 bases from J; junction bases left unmatched: 10. The CDR3 is CSAGQEGLGYTF. The CDR3 DNA follows: TGCAGCGCAGGACAGGAGGGCCTAGGCTACACCTTC.

V usage is TRBV7-9 and J usage is TRBJ2-7; tentative D call: TRBD1 (6 bases). The germline gives CDR1 SEHNR, CDR2 FQNEAQ (reference sequence). The CDR3 runs 12 residues. V was pared by 0 bases and J by 6 bases, with 6 bases between. The DNA of the CDR3 is TGTGCCAGCAGCTTAGCACAGGGCGAGCAGTACTTC. This sequence encodes CASSLAQGEQYF.

This chain uses TRBV19 with TRBJ1-1; D gene unclear. V was shortened by 4 bases and J by 7 bases, with 13 bases between the two germline ends. CDR3 size: 13 residues. Germline assignment: CDR1 LNHDA and CDR2 SQIVND (reference sequence). CDR3 bases: TGTGCCAGTAGTAATACCGGCACTTTTGAAGCTTTCTTT. This codes for CASSNTGTFEAFF.

CDR3 nucleotides: TGTGCCATCAGCGACAGGGACACGGGATGGGAGACCCAGTACTTC. Translated, it gives CAISDRDTGWETQYF. The chain links TRBV10-3 to TRBJ2-5, with 7 bases that match TRBD1. After removal of 6 bases from V and 5 bases from J, the junction contained 12 bases not matched to a gene. Germline CDR1 reads ENHRY; CDR2 reads SYGVKD. The CDR3 covers 15 residues.

V and J are TRBV28 and TRBJ2-2; tentatively, D is TRBD2 (6 bases). Per the germline V gene, CDR1 is MDHEN and CDR2 is SYDVKM. V was trimmed by 6 bases and J by 7 bases, leaving 18 bases between them. The CDR3 is made up of 15 amino acids. CDR3 DNA: TGTGCCAGCAGCCCCACCGGGACTCATGTCGGGGAGCTGTTTTTT. This sequence encodes CASSPTGTHVGELFF.

This clone has more than one count but fewer than ten. The rearrangement links TRBV2 to TRBJ2-1; 7 positions agree with TRBD2. CDR1 is SNHLY, CDR2 FYNNEI, per germline. This CDR3 contains 12 residues. V shed 9 bases, J shed 1 base, and the junction held 0 bases outside the gene matches. This CDR3 is CARGGSYNEQFF. In DNA form, the CDR3 reads TGTGCCAGGGGGGGGTCCTACAATGAGCAGTTCTTC.

This chain links TRBV6-6 with TRBJ2-1; a weak D match, TRBD2 (6 bases). The CDR3 covers 14 residues. Germline V gene sequence: CDR1 MNHNY, CDR2 SVGAGI (reference sequence). The V and J ends lost 5 bases and 10 bases respectively, with 18 bases between them. The CDR3 DNA reads TGTGCCAGCAGTCTCCTGGGACTCCCTACGGAGCAGTTCTTC. Translated, it gives CASSLLGLPTEQFF.

The CDR3 sequence: CATSGRGRGEQFF. The CDR3 DNA follows: TGTGCCACCAGTGGGCGGGGGAGAGGTGAGCAGTTCTTC. The V and J genes are TRBV24-1 and TRBJ2-1; 7 nucleotides agree with TRBD2. CDR3 size: 13 residues. J lost 9 bases, V lost 5 bases, and 6 bases had no gene match. Germline CDR1 is KGHDR and CDR2 is SFDVKD.

The chain employs TRBV15 and TRBJ2-7; tentatively, D is TRBD1 or TRBD2 (7 bases each). CDR1 LNHNV and CDR2 YYDKDF come from the germline V gene (reference sequence). Between the trimmed V and J ends, which lost 1 base and 2 bases, there was a span of 18 bases. This CDR3 region has 17 residues. Here the CDR3 DNA reads TGTGCCACCAGCAGAGTGGGAGGGGGCAGGTCGGCCTACGAGCAGTACTTC. Encoded protein: CATSRVGGGRSAYEQYF.

The chain uses TRBV4-3 and TRBJ2-1, with 16 bases aligning to TRBD2. V was pared by 0 bases and J by 8 bases, with 4 bases of the junction left unmatched. The CDR3 runs to 17 residues. Per the germline V gene, CDR1 is LGHNA and CDR2 is YSLEER. The CDR3 region has the DNA TGCGCCAGCAGCCAAGAACGGGGACTAGCGGGGGGGTATGAGCAGTTCTTC. Amino acids: CASSQERGLAGGYEQFF.

This sequence joins TRBV28 and TRBJ1-6, with D perhaps matching TRBD1 (6 bases). V was cut by 2 bases and J by 4 bases, with 9 bases left in between. CDR1 is MDHEN, CDR2 SYDVKM, per germline. The CDR3 runs 15 residues. Written as DNA, the CDR3 is TGTGCCAGCAGTTTAGGGCAGGGGTATAATTCACCCCTCCACTTT. Its translation is CASSLGQGYNSPLHF.

The CDR3 DNA sequence: TGTGCCAGCAGTTACTTTACCTACAGGGGGAACACTGAAGCTTTCTTT. Protein product: CASSYFTYRGNTEAFF. The chain employs TRBV6-2 or TRBV6-3 and TRBJ1-1; 7 positions match TRBD1. The trim removed 1 base at V and 1 base at J, leaving 6 bases unmatched. This CDR3 is 16 amino acids long. Germline V gives CDR1 MNHEY, CDR2 SVGEGT.

The chain couples TRBV24-1 to TRBJ2-7, with D possibly being TRBD2 (6 bases). V was clipped by 5 bases and J by 4 bases, with 17 bases between them. Per germline, CDR1 KGHDR and CDR2 SFDVKD. The CDR3 spans 15 residues. The chain's CDR3 is CATSGPGDGLYEQYF. DNA of the CDR3: TGTGCCACCAGTGGTCCCGGGGACGGACTATACGAGCAGTACTTC.

The J gene is TRBJ1-5, the V gene TRBV18; D call uncertain. V gave up 1 base and J gave up 4 bases, with 11 bases separating them. The CDR3 consists of 15 residues. Germline V gene data show CDR1 as KGHSH and CDR2 as LQKENI. CDR3 coding DNA: TGTGCCAGCTCACCACAAGACTGGCGGAATCAGCCCCAGCATTTT. The encoded protein is CASSPQDWRNQPQHF.

The V call is TRBV30, the J call TRBJ2-5; TRBD1 is a possible D gene (6 bases). V lost 5 bases to trimming and J lost 5 bases, with 15 bases between them. This CDR3 region has 13 residues. The V gene's germline CDR1 is GTSNPN and CDR2 SVGIG (reference sequence). The CDR3 here is CAWAQTGWETQYF. CDR3 coding DNA: TGTGCCTGGGCCCAGACAGGATGGGAGACCCAGTACTTC. The variable domain in full, completed from reference TRBV30 and TRBJ2-5, reads SQTIHQWPATLVQPVGSPLSLECTVEGTSNPNLYWYRQAAGRGLQLLFYSVGIGQISSEVPQNLSASRPQDRQFILSSKKLLLSDSGFYLCAWAQTGWETQYFGPGTRLLVL.

J is TRBJ1-1 and V is TRBV21-1; whether TRBD1, the table's D call, matches the DNA was not checked. TRBV21-1 is shown as a pseudogene. CDR3 length equals 15 residues. The DNA for the CDR3 is TGTGCCAGCAGCACGGCAGGGGAATTTAACACTGAAGCTTTCTTT. Encoded protein: CASSTAGEFNTEAFF.

The V gene is TRBV18, the J gene TRBJ1-3, with 7 bases identical to TRBD1. This CDR3 is built from 15 residues. V lost 3 bases to trimming and J lost 1 base; unmatched junction nucleotides: 3. Germline V gives CDR1 KGHSH, CDR2 LQKENI. Here the CDR3 reads CASSPTTGSGNTIYF. CDR3 bases: TGTGCCAGCTCACCGACGACAGGGTCTGGAAACACCATATATTTT.

This clone was counted a single time. V gene TRBV2 combines with J gene TRBJ1-2, with 9 nucleotides matching TRBD1. The CDR3 runs to 15 residues. After removal of 7 bases from V and 2 bases from J, the junction contained 8 bases not matched to a gene. In germline, CDR1 is SNHLY, CDR2 FYNNEI. CDR3 nucleotide sequence: TGTGCCAGCACTGTAGACAGGGGGACGAACTATGGCTACACCTTC. This sequence encodes CASTVDRGTNYGYTF.

In its sample, this clone was seen a few times. V usage is TRBV9 and J usage is TRBJ2-1; 7 positions agree with TRBD2. Trimming removed 0 bases from V and 8 bases from J; junction bases left unmatched: 5. Germline assignment: CDR1 SGDLS and CDR2 YYNGEE. This CDR3 has 14 residues. For the CDR3, the DNA is TGTGCCAGCAGCGTAGCGGGACTACAATATGAGCAGTTCTTC. Translating gives CASSVAGLQYEQFF.

The chain links TRBV7-9 to TRBJ2-1, with D uncertain. The CDR3 contains 13 residues. Trimming removed 5 bases at V and 5 bases at J, with 10 bases between. Germline CDR1 and CDR2: SEHNR and FQNEAQ (reference sequence). CDR3 sequence (DNA): TGTGCCAGCAGCAGCCCAGAAGACAATGAGCAGTTCTTC. Protein product: CASSSPEDNEQFF.

The chain joins TRBV10-3 to TRBJ1-1; no clear D. This CDR3 region has 13 residues. CDR1 and CDR2 from the germline V gene are ENHRY and SYGVKD. V shed 3 bases and J shed 5 bases, with 10 bases lying between them. This CDR3 is CAISDSTGTEAFF. In DNA form, the CDR3 reads TGTGCCATCAGTGATTCTACGGGGACTGAAGCTTTCTTT.

This rearrangement joins TRBV9 to TRBJ2-2; 8 positions match TRBD1. This CDR3 spans 16 amino acids. The V and J ends lost 0 bases and 1 base, in that order; junction bases with no gene match: 2. Germline CDR1 SGDLS, CDR2 YYNGEE. The CDR3 sequence is CASSVDGTGNTGELFF. As DNA, the CDR3 is TGTGCCAGCAGCGTAGACGGGACAGGGAACACCGGGGAGCTGTTTTTT.

The chain uses TRBV7-8 and TRBJ2-5; D is unclear. This CDR3 is built from 13 residues. The germline CDR1 and CDR2 sequences are SGHVS and FQNEAQ. Trimming took off 1 base at V and 1 base at J, with 4 bases between the two ends. CDR3 in amino acids: CASSLGSQETQYF. The CDR3 DNA reads as TGTGCCAGCAGCTTAGGCAGCCAAGAGACCCAGTACTTC.